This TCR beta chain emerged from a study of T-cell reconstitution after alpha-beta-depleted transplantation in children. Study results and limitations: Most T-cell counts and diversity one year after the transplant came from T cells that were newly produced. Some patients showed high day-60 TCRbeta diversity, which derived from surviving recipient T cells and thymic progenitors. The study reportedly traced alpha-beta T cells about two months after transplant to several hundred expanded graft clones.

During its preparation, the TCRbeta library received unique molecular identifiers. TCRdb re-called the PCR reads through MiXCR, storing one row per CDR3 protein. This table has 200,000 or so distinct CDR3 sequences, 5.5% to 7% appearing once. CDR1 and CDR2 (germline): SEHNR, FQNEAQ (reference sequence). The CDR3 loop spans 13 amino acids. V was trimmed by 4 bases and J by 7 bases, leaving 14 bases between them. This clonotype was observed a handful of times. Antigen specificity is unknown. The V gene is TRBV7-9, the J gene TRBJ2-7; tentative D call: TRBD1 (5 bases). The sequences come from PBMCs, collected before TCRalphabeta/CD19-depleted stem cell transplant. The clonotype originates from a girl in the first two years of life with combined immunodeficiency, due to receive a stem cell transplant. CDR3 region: CASSSSGLGEQYF. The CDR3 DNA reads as TGTGCCAGCAGCTCCTCAGGGCTGGGGGAGCAGTACTTC. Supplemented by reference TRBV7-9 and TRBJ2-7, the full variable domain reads DTGVSQNPRHKITKRGQNVTFRCDPISEHNRLYWYRQTLGQGPEFLTYFQNEAQLEKSRLLSDRFSAERPKGSFSTLEIQRTEQGDSAMYLCASSSSGLGEQYFGPGTRLTVT.